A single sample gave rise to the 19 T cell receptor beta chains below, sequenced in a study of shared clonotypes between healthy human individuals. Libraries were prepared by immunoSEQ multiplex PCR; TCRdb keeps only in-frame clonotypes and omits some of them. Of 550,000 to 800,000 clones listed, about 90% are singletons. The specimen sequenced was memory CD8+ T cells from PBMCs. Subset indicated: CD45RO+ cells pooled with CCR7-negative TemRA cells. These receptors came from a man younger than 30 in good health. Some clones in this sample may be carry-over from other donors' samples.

The CDR3, as DNA: TGTGCCAGCAGTCACGACAGGGAACAATCCAATGAGCAGTTCTTC. Translated: CASSHDREQSNEQFF. The chain couples TRBV2 to TRBJ2-1; 7 nucleotides align to TRBD1. V lost 5 bases, J lost 6 bases, and 10 bases stayed unmatched. Germline V CDR1 and CDR2: SNHLY, FYNNEI. This CDR3 spans 15 amino acids.

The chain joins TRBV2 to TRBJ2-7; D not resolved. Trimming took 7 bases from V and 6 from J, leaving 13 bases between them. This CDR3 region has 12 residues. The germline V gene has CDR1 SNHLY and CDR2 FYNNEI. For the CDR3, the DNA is TGTGCCAGCACCAAGGGCCCTCGCGAGCAGTACTTC. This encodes CASTKGPREQYF.

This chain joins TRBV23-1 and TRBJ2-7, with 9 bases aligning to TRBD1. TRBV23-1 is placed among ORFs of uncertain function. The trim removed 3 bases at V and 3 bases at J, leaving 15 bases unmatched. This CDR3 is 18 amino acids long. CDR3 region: CASSHRGTGPSLNYEQYF. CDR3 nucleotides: TGCGCCAGCAGTCATCGTGGGACAGGGCCCTCGTTAAACTACGAGCAGTACTTC.

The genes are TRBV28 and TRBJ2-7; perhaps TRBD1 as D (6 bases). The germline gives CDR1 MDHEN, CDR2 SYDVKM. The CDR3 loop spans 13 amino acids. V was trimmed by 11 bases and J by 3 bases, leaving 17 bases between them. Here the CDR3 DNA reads TGTGCCCACTGTAGGCAGGGGAGCTACGAGCAGTACTTC. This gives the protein CAHCRQGSYEQYF.

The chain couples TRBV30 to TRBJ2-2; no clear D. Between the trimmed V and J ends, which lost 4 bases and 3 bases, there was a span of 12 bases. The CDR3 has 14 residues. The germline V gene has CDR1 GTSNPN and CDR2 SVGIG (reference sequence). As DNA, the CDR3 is TGTGCCTGGATAAGGTATAGGCACACCGGGGAGCTGTTTTTT. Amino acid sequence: CAWIRYRHTGELFF.

The DNA for the CDR3 is TGTGCCAGCAGTGATCTCTGGGGGGAACCCCCGTACTTC. It specifies CASSDLWGEPPYF. The J gene is TRBJ2-7, the V gene TRBV6-1; D is perhaps TRBD2 (6 bases). The V and J ends lost 3 bases and 12 bases respectively, with 18 bases between them. The germline V gene encodes CDR1 MNHNS and CDR2 SASEGT. This CDR3 has 13 residues.

CDR3 in amino acids: CASSLMVADADTQYF. CDR3 nucleotide sequence: TGTGCCAGCAGCTTAATGGTAGCGGACGCGGATACGCAGTATTTT. V usage is TRBV7-8 and J usage is TRBJ2-3, with D tentatively TRBD2 (6 bases). CDR1 SGHVS and CDR2 FQNEAQ come from the germline V gene. This CDR3 region has 15 residues. Deletions cut 2 bases from V and 6 bases from J, with 15 bases between.

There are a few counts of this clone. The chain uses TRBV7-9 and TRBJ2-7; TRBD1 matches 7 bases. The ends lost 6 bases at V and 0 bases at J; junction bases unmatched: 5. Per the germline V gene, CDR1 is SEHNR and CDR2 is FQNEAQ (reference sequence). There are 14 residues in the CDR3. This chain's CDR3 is CASSDGQDSYEQYF. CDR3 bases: TGTGCCAGCAGTGATGGACAGGACTCCTACGAGCAGTACTTC.

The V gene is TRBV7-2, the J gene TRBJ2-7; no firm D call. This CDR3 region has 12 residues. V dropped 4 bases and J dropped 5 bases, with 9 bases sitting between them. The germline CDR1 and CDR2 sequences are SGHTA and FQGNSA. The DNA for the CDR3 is TGTGCCAGCAGCTCCATCCTGGACGAGCAGTACTTC. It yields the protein CASSSILDEQYF. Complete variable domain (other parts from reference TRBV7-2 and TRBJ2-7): GAGVSQSPSNKVTEKGKDVELRCDPISGHTALYWYRQSLGQGLEFLIYFQGNSAPDKSGLPSDRFSAERTGGSVSTLTIQRTQQEDSAVYLCASSSILDEQYFGPGTRLTVT.

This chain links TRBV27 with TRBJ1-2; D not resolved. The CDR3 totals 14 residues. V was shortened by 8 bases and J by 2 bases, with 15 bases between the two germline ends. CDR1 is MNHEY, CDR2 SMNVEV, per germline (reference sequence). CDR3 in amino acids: CASRPLTENYGYTF. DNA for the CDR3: TGTGCCAGCCGACCCCTGACGGAGAACTATGGCTACACCTTC.

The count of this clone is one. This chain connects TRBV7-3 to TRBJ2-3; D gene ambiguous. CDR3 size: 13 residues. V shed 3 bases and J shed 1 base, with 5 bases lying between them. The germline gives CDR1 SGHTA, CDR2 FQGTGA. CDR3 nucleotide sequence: TGTGCCAGCAGCTTGGGCCGCACAGATACGCAGTATTTT. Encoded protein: CASSLGRTDTQYF.

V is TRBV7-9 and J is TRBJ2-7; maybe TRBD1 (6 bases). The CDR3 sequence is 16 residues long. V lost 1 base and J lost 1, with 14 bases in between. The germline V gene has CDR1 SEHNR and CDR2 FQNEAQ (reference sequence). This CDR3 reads CASSLDGQRLSYEQYF. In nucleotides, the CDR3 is TGTGCCAGCAGCTTAGACGGACAGCGATTATCCTACGAGCAGTACTTC. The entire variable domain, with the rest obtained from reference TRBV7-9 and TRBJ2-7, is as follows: DTGVSQNPRHKITKRGQNVTFRCDPISEHNRLYWYRQTLGQGPEFLTYFQNEAQLEKSRLLSDRFSAERPKGSFSTLEIQRTEQGDSAMYLCASSLDGQRLSYEQYFGPGTRLTVT.

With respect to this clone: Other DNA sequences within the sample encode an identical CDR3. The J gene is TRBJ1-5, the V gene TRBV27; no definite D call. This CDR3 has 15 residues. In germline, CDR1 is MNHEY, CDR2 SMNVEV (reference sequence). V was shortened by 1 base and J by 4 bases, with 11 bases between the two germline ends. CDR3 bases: TGTGCCAGCAGTTTATTGGGAGGATTTAATCAGCCCCAGCATTTT. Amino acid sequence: CASSLLGGFNQPQHF.

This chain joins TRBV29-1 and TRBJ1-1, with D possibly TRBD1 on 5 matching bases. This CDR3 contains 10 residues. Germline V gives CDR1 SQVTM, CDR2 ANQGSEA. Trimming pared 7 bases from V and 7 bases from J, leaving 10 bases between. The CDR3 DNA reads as TGCAGCGCCCGGGGGGGTGAAGCTTTCTTT. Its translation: CSARGGEAFF.

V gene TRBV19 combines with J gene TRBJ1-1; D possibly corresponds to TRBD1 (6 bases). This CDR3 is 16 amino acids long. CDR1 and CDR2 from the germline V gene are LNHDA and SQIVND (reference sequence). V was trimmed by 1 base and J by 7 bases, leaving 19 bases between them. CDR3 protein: CASSIAVGRGLFEAFF. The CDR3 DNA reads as TGTGCCAGTAGTATAGCGGTTGGACGGGGGCTTTTTGAAGCTTTCTTT.

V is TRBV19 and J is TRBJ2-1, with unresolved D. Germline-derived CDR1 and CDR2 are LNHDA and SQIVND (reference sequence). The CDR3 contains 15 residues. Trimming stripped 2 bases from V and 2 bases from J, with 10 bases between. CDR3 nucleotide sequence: TGTGCCAGTAGTATATTCGGGCTAGCCTACAATGAGCAGTTCTTC. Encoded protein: CASSIFGLAYNEQFF. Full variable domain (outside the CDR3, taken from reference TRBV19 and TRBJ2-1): DGGITQSPKYLFRKEGQNVTLSCEQNLNHDAMYWYRQDPGQGLRLIYYSQIVNDFQKGDIAEGYSVSREKKESFPLTVTSAQKNPTAFYLCASSIFGLAYNEQFFGPGTRLTVL.

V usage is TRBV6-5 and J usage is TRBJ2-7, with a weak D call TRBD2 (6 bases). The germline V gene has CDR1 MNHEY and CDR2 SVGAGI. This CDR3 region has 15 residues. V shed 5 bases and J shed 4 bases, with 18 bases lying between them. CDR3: CASSPPGLEPYEQYF. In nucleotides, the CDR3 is TGTGCCAGCAGTCCGCCGGGACTCGAGCCTTACGAGCAGTACTTC.

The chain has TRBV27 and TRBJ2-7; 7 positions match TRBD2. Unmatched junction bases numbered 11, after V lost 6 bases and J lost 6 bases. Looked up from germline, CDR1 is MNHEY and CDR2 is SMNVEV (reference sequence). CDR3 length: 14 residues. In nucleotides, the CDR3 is TGTGCCAGCAGCCCCGTGGGCGGGAGATCCGAGCAGTACTTC. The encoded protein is CASSPVGGRSEQYF.

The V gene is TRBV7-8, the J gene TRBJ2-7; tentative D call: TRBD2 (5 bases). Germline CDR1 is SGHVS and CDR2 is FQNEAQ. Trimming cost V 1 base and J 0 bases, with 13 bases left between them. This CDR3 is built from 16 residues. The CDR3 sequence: CASSLDVGGSSYEQYF. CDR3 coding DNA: TGTGCCAGCAGCTTAGATGTGGGTGGGAGCTCCTACGAGCAGTACTTC.